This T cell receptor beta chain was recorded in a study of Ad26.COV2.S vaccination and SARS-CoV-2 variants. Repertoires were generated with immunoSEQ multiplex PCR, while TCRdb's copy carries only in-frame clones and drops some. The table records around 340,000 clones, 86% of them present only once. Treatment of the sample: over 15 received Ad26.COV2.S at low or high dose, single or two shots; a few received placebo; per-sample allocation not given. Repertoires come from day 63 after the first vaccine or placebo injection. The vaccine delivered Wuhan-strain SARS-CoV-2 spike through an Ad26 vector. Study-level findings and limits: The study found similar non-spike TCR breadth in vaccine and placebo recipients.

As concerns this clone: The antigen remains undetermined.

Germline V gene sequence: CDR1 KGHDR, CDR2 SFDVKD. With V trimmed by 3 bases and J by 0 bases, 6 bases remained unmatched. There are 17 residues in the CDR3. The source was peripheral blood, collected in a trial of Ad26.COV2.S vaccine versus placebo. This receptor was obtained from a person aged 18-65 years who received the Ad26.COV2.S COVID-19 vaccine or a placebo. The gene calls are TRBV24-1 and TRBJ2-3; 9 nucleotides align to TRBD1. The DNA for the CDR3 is TGTGCCACCAGTGATCGATTGGGACAGGGAAGCACAGATACGCAGTATTTT. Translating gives CATSDRLGQGSTDTQYF.